These 27 T cell receptor beta chains share one sample of origin, sequenced in a study of T cells in Graves' hyperthyroidism and ophthalmopathy. The source material, RNA transcripts, was used to amplify TCR beta CDR3 regions. HTBI primers were the set used in a first-round RT-PCR of the TCR CDR3. TCRdb re-called the multiplex PCR reads through MiXCR, storing one row per CDR3 protein. This sample has approximately 560,000 distinct CDR3 sequences; around 14% occur once, and the top ten carry about 7%. Sequenced sample: blood. These receptors were collected from a woman aged 25 to 39 with Graves' hyperthyroidism.

Turning to this clonotype: Germline and junction disagree at one end, which may indicate a read error. The genes are TRBV7-9 and TRBJ2-1, with a weak D call TRBD1 (7 bases). From germline, CDR1 is SEHNR and CDR2 FQNEAQ (reference sequence). The CDR3 covers 17 residues. This CDR3 reads CASSLWAGQSSYNERFF. The CDR3, as DNA: TGTGCCAGCAGCTTATGGGCGGGACAGAGCTCCTACAATGAGCGGTTCTTC.

This clonotype was detected a few times. This rearrangement joins TRBV2 to TRBJ2-7; D could derive from TRBD1 or TRBD2 (5 bases each). Germline V CDR1 and CDR2: SNHLY, FYNNEI. Deletions cut 3 bases from V and 2 bases from J, with 11 bases between. CDR3 length: 14 amino acids. The CDR3 nucleotides are TGTGCCAGCAGTGACGGGACCGCTACCTACGAGCAGTACTTC. Translation gives CASSDGTATYEQYF.

The sample holds many counts of this clonotype. This chain joins TRBV12-3 or TRBV12-4 and TRBJ2-1; D unclear. This CDR3 is built from 17 residues. V gave up 6 bases and J gave up 9 bases, with 27 bases separating them. CDR3 nucleotides: TGTGCCAGCAGAAACGCTCGGACGTGGTGGGGTCTAAGTGAGCAGTTCTTC. Protein sequence: CASRNARTWWGLSEQFF.

This clonotype was counted between two and nine times. The chain recombines TRBV12-3 or TRBV12-4 with TRBJ1-2; TRBD1 matches 8 bases. Trimming removed 1 base from V and 4 bases from J; junction bases left unmatched: 5. The CDR3 is 15 residues long. The CDR3 DNA is TGTGCCAGCAGTTTAGATCAGGGGGCGCGCTATGGCTACACCTTC. This encodes CASSLDQGARYGYTF.

As regards this clonotype: A much more abundant neighbour one base away suggests this may be a read error. The chain is built from TRBV6-1 and TRBJ1-2; D not resolved. V dropped 3 bases and J dropped 0 bases, with 11 bases sitting between them. Per germline, CDR1 MNHNS and CDR2 SASEGT. The CDR3 has 15 amino acids. DNA of the CDR3: TGTGCCAGCAGTGAGTCCCCCGGGACTAACTATGGCTACACCTTC. Its translation: CASSESPGTNYGYTF.

This clonotype was counted many times. V usage is TRBV10-1 and J usage is TRBJ2-1; maybe TRBD1 (6 bases). V was trimmed by 4 bases and J by 5 bases, leaving 12 bases between them. In germline, CDR1 is WNHNN, CDR2 SYGVQD (reference sequence). This CDR3 has 14 residues. CDR3 coding DNA: TGCGCCAGCAGTGGGGCAGGGGTGGACAATGAGCAGTTCTTC. Its protein is CASSGAGVDNEQFF.

J is TRBJ2-1 and V is TRBV18, with D perhaps TRBD1 (6 bases). CDR1 is KGHSH and CDR2 is LQKENI in the germline V gene. CDR3 length: 15 amino acids. Trimming took off 6 bases at V and 2 bases at J, with 14 bases between the two ends. The CDR3 nucleotides read TGTGCCAGCTCGGTAGGGGCAGGGGCCTACAATGAGCAGTTCTTC. This encodes CASSVGAGAYNEQFF.

This clonotype was observed a few times. The V gene is TRBV28, the J gene TRBJ1-2; 7 bases are a match to TRBD1. The germline V gene has CDR1 MDHEN and CDR2 SYDVKM. The CDR3 length is 14 residues. Trimming cost V 1 base and J 7 bases; bases outside gene matches: 6. Here the CDR3 DNA reads TGTGCCAGCAGTTTATTGGCGACAGGGAGTGGCTACACCTTC. This translates into CASSLLATGSGYTF.

In this sample, this clonotype turned up many times. V and J are TRBV12-3 or TRBV12-4 and TRBJ2-1; 8 bases map to TRBD2. The CDR3 consists of 16 residues. Germline trimming cut 4 bases from V and 4 bases from J; bases unmatched to any gene: 9. The CDR3 loop is CASSSSTSGRYNEQFF. CDR3 DNA: TGTGCCAGCAGTTCCTCCACTAGCGGTAGATACAATGAGCAGTTCTTC.

In this sample, this clonotype turned up many times. The chain is built from TRBV7-2 and TRBJ1-5; D might be TRBD1 (6 bases). Germline CDR1 is SGHTA and CDR2 is FQGNSA. The CDR3 loop spans 15 amino acids. V dropped 3 bases and J dropped 0 bases, with 9 bases sitting between them. This CDR3 is CASSLVGGSNQPQHF. In DNA form, the CDR3 reads TGTGCCAGCAGCTTGGTAGGGGGTAGCAATCAGCCCCAGCATTTT.

Many counts were recorded for this clonotype. J is TRBJ1-5 and V is TRBV20-1, with 9 bases identical to TRBD1. The V gene's germline CDR1 is DFQATT and CDR2 SNEGSKA (reference sequence). V lost 7 bases and J lost 1; bases outside the gene matches: 11. This CDR3 is built from 16 residues. CDR3 in DNA: TGCAGTGTAAAACCCGGGACAGGGTTGAGCAATCAGCCCCAGCATTTT. Its translation: CSVKPGTGLSNQPQHF.

This clonotype appeared many times. The rearrangement links TRBV20-1 to TRBJ1-2; 8 bases are shared with TRBD1. This CDR3 has 12 residues. V dropped 6 bases and J dropped 4; count of bases not matched to a gene: 4. Germline V gene sequence: CDR1 DFQATT, CDR2 SNEGSKA (reference sequence). The CDR3 DNA reads as TGCAGTGCCCGAGACAGGGGCTATGGCTACACCTTC. Translating gives CSARDRGYGYTF.

Ten or more counts support this clonotype. The chain combines TRBV12-3 or TRBV12-4 with TRBJ2-7, with D perhaps TRBD1 (5 bases). V dropped 6 bases and J dropped 0 bases, with 15 bases sitting between them. The CDR3 loop spans 15 amino acids. CDR3 region: CASRSMTEHSYEQYF. For the CDR3, the DNA is TGTGCCAGCAGGTCGATGACAGAACACTCCTACGAGCAGTACTTC.

This clonotype has ten or more counts. The chain links TRBV27 to TRBJ2-3; D not resolved. With 7 bases removed from V and 0 bases from J, the gap between germline ends came to 26 bases. Germline V gene sequence: CDR1 MNHEY, CDR2 SMNVEV (reference sequence). The CDR3 has 19 residues. The CDR3 sequence is CASTKFGVRAKTSTDTQYF. The CDR3 DNA follows: TGTGCCAGCACCAAATTCGGAGTTAGGGCGAAGACTAGCACAGATACGCAGTATTTT.

This chain links TRBV7-9 with TRBJ2-6, with TRBD1 matching over 8 bases. V gave up 5 bases and J gave up 0 bases; unmatched junction bases: 6. CDR3 size: 17 residues. Germline CDR1 is SEHNR and CDR2 is FQNEAQ (reference sequence). In DNA form, the CDR3 reads TGTGCCAGCAGCATGACAGGGGCCACCTCTGGGGCCAACGTCCTGACTTTC. This gives the protein CASSMTGATSGANVLTF.

As for this clonotype: A much larger clone lies a single base off, so this may be a read error. V gene TRBV6-1 combines with J gene TRBJ2-7; D may be TRBD1 or TRBD2 (5 bases each). Per germline, CDR1 MNHNS and CDR2 SASEGT. V gave up 3 bases and J gave up 6 bases, with 15 bases separating them. The CDR3 totals 14 residues. CDR3 sequence reads: CASSESNGAGEQYF. The CDR3 DNA follows: TGTGCCAGCAGTGAGTCTAACGGGGCCGGCGAGCAGTACTTC.

The chain couples TRBV7-8 to TRBJ2-3; D remains unclear. This CDR3 region has 15 residues. Trimming took 3 bases from V and 0 from J, leaving 10 bases between them. The V gene's germline CDR1 is SGHVS and CDR2 FQNEAQ. Here the CDR3 reads CASSFLSPSTDTQYF. CDR3 DNA: TGTGCCAGCAGCTTCTTATCACCAAGCACAGATACGCAGTATTTT.

This clonotype was found many times. The gene calls are TRBV12-3 or TRBV12-4 and TRBJ2-5, with D possibly matching TRBD1 (5 bases). The CDR3 has 15 amino acids. V was cut by 6 bases and J by 6 bases, with 20 bases left in between. Here the CDR3 DNA reads TGTGCCAGCAGCCTAATCGTCGCAGGGATGAAGACCCAGTACTTC. This encodes CASSLIVAGMKTQYF.

This clonotype occurred many times. The gene calls are TRBV2 and TRBJ2-1, with D possibly TRBD2 on 6 matching bases. Looked up from germline, CDR1 is SNHLY and CDR2 is FYNNEI. V lost 2 bases to trimming and J lost 6 bases, with 17 bases between them. CDR3 length: 16 amino acids. CDR3 coding DNA: TGTGCCAGCAGTGAATTTGGGACTGGTGGGTCCAATGAGCAGTTCTTC. Translated, it gives CASSEFGTGGSNEQFF.

This clonotype was recorded a few times. The chain employs TRBV9 and TRBJ2-1, with 8 bases identical to TRBD2. Germline V gene lookup returns CDR1 SGDLS and CDR2 YYNGEE. Trimming took 6 bases from V and 6 from J; bases not matched to a gene: 14. The length of the CDR3 is 16 residues. The CDR3 region is CASTLGGAAVGNEQFF. The CDR3 coding sequence is TGTGCCAGCACCCTCGGGGGGGCTGCTGTGGGCAATGAGCAGTTCTTC. The variable domain in full, completed from reference TRBV9 and TRBJ2-1, reads DSGVTQTPKHLITATGQRVTLRCSPRSGDLSVYWYQQSLDQGLQFLIQYYNGEERAKGNILERFSAQQFPDLHSELNLSSLELGDSALYFCASTLGGAAVGNEQFFGPGTRLTVL.

This clonotype appeared many times. The chain carries TRBV7-8 and TRBJ2-5; the match to TRBD2 covers 8 bases. In germline, CDR1 is SGHVS, CDR2 FQNEAQ. The CDR3 sequence is 15 residues long. The V segment lost 2 bases and the J segment 4 bases; nucleotides outside the gene matches: 6. CDR3 DNA sequence: TGTGCCAGCAGCTTAATGGGACTAGTGTCAGAGACCCAGTACTTC. It codes for CASSLMGLVSETQYF.

This clonotype was counted between two and nine times. One junction end does not reproduce the germline sequence, and a read error may be involved. This rearrangement joins TRBV7-7 to TRBJ2-5; the D gene is possibly TRBD2 (6 bases). The CDR3 length is 14 residues. In germline, CDR1 is SSHAT, CDR2 FNYEAQ (reference sequence). CDR3: CASSLAAGSGTQYF. The CDR3 DNA is TGTGCTAGCAGCTTAGCTGCGGGGAGCGGGACCCAGTACTTC.

The table lists this clonotype with a few counts. This chain links TRBV6-5 with TRBJ2-3; TRBD2 agrees at 10 bases. This CDR3 is 21 amino acids long. Germline V lookup: CDR1 MNHEY, CDR2 SVGAGI. Losses at the gene ends were 2 bases for V and 1 base for J; bases not matched to a gene: 18. This chain's CDR3 is CASSYRSPSGRPTGGTDTQYF. For the CDR3, the DNA is TGTGCCAGCAGTTACAGGAGTCCTAGCGGGAGACCTACAGGAGGCACAGATACGCAGTATTTT.

This chain links TRBV18 with TRBJ1-1; maybe TRBD1 (5 bases). The germline V gene has CDR1 KGHSH and CDR2 LQKENI. The CDR3 runs 15 residues. Trimming shortened V by 3 bases and J by 5 bases, and 16 bases separated the two germline ends. The CDR3 DNA sequence: TGTGCCAGCTCACCTTTTGACAGCGGGGATACTGAAGCTTTCTTT. Translated, it gives CASSPFDSGDTEAFF. Combining the CDR3 with reference TRBV18 and TRBJ1-1 gives the whole variable domain NAGVMQNPRHLVRRRGQEARLRCSPMKGHSHVYWYRQLPEEGLKFMVYLQKENIIDESGMPKERFSAEFPKEGPSILRIQQVVRGDSAAYFCASSPFDSGDTEAFFGQGTRLTVV.

There are many counts of this clonotype. CDR3 sequence (DNA): TGTGCCAGCAGCCAAAGCGGGAGTGTCAACGAGCAGTACTTC. This codes for CASSQSGSVNEQYF. This chain links TRBV12-3 or TRBV12-4 with TRBJ2-7, with TRBD2 matching 8 bases. The ends lost 6 bases at V and 5 bases at J; junction bases unmatched: 9. The CDR3 spans 14 residues.

The CDR3 protein is CSARPRSGGNTIYF. The CDR3 coding sequence is TGCAGTGCTAGACCCCGGTCAGGTGGAAACACCATATATTTT. The chain employs TRBV20-1 and TRBJ1-3; no reliable D call. Germline CDR1 reads DFQATT; CDR2 reads SNEGSKA (reference sequence). V shed 2 bases and J shed 3 bases, with 11 bases lying between them. This CDR3 is 14 amino acids long.

This clonotype appeared a few times. The chain carries TRBV6-1 and TRBJ1-6; maybe TRBD1 (5 bases). Germline V lookup: CDR1 MNHNS, CDR2 SASEGT. This CDR3 is built from 23 residues. Deletions cut 5 bases from V and 0 bases from J, with 32 bases between. The CDR3 DNA follows: TGTGCCAGCAGTCCAGGGCCCGGTGGGGGGAATAATAGAGCGAGCTCCTATAATTCACCCCTCCACTTT. Translation gives CASSPGPGGGNNRASSYNSPLHF.